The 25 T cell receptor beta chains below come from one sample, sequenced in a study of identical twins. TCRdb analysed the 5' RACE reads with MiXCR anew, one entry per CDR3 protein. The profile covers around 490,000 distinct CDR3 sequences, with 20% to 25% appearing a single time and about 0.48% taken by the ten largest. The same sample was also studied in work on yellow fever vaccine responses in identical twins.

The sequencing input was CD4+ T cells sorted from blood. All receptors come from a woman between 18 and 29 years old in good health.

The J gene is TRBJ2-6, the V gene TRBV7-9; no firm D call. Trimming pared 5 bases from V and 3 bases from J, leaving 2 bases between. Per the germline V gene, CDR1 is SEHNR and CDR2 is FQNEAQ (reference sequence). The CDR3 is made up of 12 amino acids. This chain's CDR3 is CASSLGANVLTF. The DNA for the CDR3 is TGTGCCAGCAGCCTTGGGGCCAACGTCCTGACTTTC.

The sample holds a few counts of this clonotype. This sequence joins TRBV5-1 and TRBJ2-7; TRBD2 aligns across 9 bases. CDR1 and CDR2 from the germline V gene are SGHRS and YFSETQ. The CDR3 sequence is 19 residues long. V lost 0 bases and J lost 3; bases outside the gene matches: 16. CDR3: CASSLGSQILAGVFYEQYF. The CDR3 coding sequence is TGCGCCAGCAGCTTGGGATCACAGATTTTAGCGGGAGTTTTCTACGAGCAGTACTTC.

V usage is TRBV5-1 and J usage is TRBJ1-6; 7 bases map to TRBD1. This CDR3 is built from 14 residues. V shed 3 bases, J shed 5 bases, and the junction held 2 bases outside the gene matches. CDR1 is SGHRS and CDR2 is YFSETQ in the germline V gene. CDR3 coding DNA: TGCGCCAGCAGCTCTACAGGGGATAATTCACCCCTCCACTTT. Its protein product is CASSSTGDNSPLHF.

CDR3 sequence reads: CASSEGVSWVDTQYF. In nucleotides, the CDR3 is TGTGCCAGCAGCGAGGGGGTCTCTTGGGTAGATACGCAGTATTTT. The chain joins TRBV9 to TRBJ2-3; maybe TRBD1 (6 bases). Germline CDR1 reads SGDLS; CDR2 reads YYNGEE. Trimming removed 3 bases from V and 5 bases from J, with 16 bases in between. The CDR3 extends over 15 amino acids.

In nucleotides, the CDR3 is TGTGCCAGCAGTAACCCCGGGGAGCTGTTTTTT. This codes for CASSNPGELFF. V is TRBV6-2 or TRBV6-3 and J is TRBJ2-2; no definite D call. V was pared by 5 bases and J by 6 bases, with 4 bases between. This CDR3 is 11 amino acids long. Germline V gene data show CDR1 as MNHEY and CDR2 as SVGEGT.

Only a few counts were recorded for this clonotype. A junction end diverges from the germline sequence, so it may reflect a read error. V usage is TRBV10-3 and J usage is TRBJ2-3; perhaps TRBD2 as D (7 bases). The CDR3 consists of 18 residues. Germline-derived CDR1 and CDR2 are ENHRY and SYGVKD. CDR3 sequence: CAISGGGVEAHHTNTQYF. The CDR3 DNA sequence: TGTGCCATCAGTGGGGGGGGCGTTGAAGCCCATCACACAAATACGCAGTATTTT.

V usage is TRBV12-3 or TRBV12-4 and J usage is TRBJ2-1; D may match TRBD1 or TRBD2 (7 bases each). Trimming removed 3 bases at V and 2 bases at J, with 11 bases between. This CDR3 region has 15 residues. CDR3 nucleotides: TGTGCCAGCAGTTTCCAGGGGGGGACCTACAATGAGCAGTTCTTC. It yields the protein CASSFQGGTYNEQFF.

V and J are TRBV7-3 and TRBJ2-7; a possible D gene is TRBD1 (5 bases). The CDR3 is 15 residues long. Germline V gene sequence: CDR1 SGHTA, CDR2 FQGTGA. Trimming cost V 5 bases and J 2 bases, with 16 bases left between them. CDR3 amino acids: CASSQGASRAYEQYF. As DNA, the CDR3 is TGTGCCAGCAGCCAAGGGGCAAGTCGTGCCTACGAGCAGTACTTC. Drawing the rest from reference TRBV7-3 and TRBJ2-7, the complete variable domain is GAGVSQTPSNKVTEKGKYVELRCDPISGHTALYWYRQSLGQGPEFLIYFQGTGAADDSGLPNDRFFAVRPEGSVSTLKIQRTERGDSAVYLCASSQGASRAYEQYFGPGTRLTVT.

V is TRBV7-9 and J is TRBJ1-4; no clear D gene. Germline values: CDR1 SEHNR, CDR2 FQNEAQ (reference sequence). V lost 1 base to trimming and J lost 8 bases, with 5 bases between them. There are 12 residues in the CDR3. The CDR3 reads CASSLGWEKLFF. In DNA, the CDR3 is TGTGCCAGCAGCTTAGGTTGGGAAAAACTGTTTTTT. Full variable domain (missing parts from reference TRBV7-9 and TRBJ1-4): DTGVSQNPRHKITKRGQNVTFRCDPISEHNRLYWYRQTLGQGPEFLTYFQNEAQLEKSRLLSDRFSAERPKGSFSTLEIQRTEQGDSAMYLCASSLGWEKLFFGSGTQLSVL.

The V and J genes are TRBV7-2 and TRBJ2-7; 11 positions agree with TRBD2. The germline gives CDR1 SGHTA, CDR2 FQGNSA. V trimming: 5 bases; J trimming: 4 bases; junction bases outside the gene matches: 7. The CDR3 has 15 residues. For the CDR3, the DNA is TGTGCCAGCAGCCGAACTAGCGGGGGTGATTACGAGCAGTACGTC. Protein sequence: CASSRTSGGDYEQYV.

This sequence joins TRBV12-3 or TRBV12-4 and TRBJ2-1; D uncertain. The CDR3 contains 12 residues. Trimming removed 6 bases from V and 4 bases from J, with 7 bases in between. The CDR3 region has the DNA TGTGCCAGCAGCAACGCTTACAATGAGCAGTTCTTC. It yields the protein CASSNAYNEQFF.

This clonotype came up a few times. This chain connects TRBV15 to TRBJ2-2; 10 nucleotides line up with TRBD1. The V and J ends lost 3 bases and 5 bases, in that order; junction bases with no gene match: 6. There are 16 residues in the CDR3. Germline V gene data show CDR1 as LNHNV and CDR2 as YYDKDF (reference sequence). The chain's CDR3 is CATSRKGQGYTGELFF. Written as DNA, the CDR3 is TGTGCCACCAGCAGGAAGGGACAGGGGTATACCGGGGAGCTGTTTTTT. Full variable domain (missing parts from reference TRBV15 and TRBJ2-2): DAMVIQNPRYQVTQFGKPVTLSCSQTLNHNVMYWYQQKSSQAPKLLFHYYDKDFNNEADTPDNFQSRRPNTSFCFLDIRSPGLGDTAMYLCATSRKGQGYTGELFFGEGSRLTVL.

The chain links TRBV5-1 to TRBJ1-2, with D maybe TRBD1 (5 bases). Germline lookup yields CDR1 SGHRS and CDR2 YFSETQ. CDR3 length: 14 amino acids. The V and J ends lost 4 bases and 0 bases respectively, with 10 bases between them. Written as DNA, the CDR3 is TGCGCCAGCAGCCCGGGACTAGCTAACTATGGCTACACCTTC. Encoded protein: CASSPGLANYGYTF.

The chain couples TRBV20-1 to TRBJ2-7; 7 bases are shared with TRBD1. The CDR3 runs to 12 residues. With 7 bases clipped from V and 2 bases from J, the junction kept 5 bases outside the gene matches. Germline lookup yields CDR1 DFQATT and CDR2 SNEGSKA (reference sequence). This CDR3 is CSVSTGTYEQYF. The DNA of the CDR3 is TGCAGTGTGTCGACAGGGACCTACGAGCAGTACTTC.

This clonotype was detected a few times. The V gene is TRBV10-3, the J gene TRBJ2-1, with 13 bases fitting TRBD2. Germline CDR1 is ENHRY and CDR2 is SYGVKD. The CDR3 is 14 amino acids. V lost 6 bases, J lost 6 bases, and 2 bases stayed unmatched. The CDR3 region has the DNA TGTGCCATCAGCGGACTAGCGGGAGTCAATGAGCAGTTCTTC. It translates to CAISGLAGVNEQFF.

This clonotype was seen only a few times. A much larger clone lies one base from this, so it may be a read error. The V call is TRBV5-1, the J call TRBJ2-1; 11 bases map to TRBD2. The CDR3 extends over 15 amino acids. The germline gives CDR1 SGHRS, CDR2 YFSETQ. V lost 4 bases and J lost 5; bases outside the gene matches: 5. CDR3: CASSPGTSGHNEQFF. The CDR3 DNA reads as TGCGCCAGCAGCCCCGGGACTAGCGGCCACAATGAGCAGTTCTTC.

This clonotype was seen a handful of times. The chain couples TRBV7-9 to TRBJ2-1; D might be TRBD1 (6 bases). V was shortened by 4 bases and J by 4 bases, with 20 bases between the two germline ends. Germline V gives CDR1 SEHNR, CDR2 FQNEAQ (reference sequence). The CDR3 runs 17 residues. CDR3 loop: CASSSPDSDLWYNEQFF. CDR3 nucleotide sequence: TGTGCCAGCAGCTCCCCGGACAGTGACCTTTGGTACAATGAGCAGTTCTTC.

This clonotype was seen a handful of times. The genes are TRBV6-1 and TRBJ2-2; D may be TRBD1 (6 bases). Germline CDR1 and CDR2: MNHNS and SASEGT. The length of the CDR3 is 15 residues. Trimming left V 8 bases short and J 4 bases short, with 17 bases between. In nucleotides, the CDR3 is TGTGCCAGCGGGACATCGGGGCGCCCCACCGGGGAGCTGTTTTTT. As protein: CASGTSGRPTGELFF.

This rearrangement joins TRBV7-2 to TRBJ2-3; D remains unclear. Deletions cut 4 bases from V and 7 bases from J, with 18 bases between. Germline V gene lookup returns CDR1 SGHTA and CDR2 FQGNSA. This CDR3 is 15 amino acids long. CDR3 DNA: TGTGCCAGCAGCTCCCCCCCTGAGAAAGGAAATACGCAGTATTTT. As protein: CASSSPPEKGNTQYF.

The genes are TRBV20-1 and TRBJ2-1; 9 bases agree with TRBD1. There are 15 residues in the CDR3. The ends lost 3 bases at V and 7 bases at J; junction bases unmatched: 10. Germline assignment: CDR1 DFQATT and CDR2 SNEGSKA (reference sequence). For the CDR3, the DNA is TGCAGTGCTAGTACCCTTCGGACAGGGGTGAATGAGCAGTTCTTC. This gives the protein CSASTLRTGVNEQFF.

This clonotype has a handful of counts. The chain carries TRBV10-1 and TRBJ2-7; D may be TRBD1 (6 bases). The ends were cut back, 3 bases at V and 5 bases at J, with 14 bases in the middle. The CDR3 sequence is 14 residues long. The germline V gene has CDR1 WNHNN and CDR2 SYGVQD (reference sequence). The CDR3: CASSEFTGNNEQYF. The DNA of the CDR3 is TGCGCCAGCAGTGAATTTACAGGGAATAACGAGCAGTACTTC.

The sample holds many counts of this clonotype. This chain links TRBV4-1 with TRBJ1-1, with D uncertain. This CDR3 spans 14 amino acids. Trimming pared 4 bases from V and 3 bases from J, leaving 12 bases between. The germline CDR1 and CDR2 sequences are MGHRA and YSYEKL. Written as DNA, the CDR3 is TGCGCCAGCAGCCCCCGGTGGAGGGACACTGAAGCTTTCTTT. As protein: CASSPRWRDTEAFF.

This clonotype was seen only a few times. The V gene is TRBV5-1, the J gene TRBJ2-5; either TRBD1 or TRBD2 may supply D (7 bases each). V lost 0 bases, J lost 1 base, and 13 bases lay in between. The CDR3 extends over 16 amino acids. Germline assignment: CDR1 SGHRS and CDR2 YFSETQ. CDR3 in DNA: TGCGCCAGCAGCTTGGGGGGAGGGGGCGGCCAAGAGACCCAGTACTTC. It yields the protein CASSLGGGGGQETQYF.

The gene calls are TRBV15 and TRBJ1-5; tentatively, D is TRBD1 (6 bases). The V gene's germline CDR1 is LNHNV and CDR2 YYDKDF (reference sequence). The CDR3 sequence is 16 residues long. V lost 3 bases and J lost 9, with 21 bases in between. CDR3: CATSRVTGSPSWPQHF. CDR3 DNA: TGTGCCACCAGCAGGGTAACAGGGAGCCCCAGCTGGCCCCAGCATTTT.

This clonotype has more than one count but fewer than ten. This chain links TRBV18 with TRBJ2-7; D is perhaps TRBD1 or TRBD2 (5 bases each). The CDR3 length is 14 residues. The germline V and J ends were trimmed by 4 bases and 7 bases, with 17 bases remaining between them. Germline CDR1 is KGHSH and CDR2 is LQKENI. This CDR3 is CASSRYTGTEEQYV. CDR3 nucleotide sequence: TGTGCCAGCTCACGATACACCGGGACGGAGGAGCAGTACGTC.